This TCR beta chain was obtained from a study of shared clonotypes between healthy human individuals. Between the trimmed V and J ends, which lost 6 bases and 2 bases, there was a span of 16 bases. CDR3 size: 15 residues. Germline V gene data show CDR1 as SNHLY and CDR2 as FYNNEI. Assay: immunoSEQ multiplex PCR; the TCRdb copy retains only in-frame clones and omits some. The profile shows over a million clones, 95% to 97% of them singletons. This receptor was obtained from a young man in good health. V usage is TRBV2 and J usage is TRBJ2-5; TRBD2 is a possible D gene (6 bases). Specimen: naive CD4+ T cells sorted from blood. Subset here: CD45RA+ positively selected. In nucleotides, the CDR3 is TGTGCCAGCAGCGCCACCTGGGCGGGGCAAGAGACCCAGTACTTC. It encodes CASSATWAGQETQYF.